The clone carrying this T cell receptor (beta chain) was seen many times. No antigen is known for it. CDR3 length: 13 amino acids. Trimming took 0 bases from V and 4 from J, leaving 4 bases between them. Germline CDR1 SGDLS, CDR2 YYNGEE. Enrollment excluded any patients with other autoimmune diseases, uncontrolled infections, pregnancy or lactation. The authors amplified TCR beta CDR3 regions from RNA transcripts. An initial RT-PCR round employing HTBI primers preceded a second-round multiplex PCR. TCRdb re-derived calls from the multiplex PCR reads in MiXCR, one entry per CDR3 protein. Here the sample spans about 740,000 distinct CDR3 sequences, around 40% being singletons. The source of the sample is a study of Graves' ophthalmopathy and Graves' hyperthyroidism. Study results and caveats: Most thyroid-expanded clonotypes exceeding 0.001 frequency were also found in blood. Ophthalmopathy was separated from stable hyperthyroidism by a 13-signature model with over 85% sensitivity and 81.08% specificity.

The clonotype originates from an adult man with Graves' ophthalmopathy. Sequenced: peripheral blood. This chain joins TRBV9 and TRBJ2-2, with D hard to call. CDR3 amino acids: CASSVGGTGELFF. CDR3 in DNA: TGTGCCAGCAGCGTAGGTGGCACCGGGGAGCTGTTTTTT.